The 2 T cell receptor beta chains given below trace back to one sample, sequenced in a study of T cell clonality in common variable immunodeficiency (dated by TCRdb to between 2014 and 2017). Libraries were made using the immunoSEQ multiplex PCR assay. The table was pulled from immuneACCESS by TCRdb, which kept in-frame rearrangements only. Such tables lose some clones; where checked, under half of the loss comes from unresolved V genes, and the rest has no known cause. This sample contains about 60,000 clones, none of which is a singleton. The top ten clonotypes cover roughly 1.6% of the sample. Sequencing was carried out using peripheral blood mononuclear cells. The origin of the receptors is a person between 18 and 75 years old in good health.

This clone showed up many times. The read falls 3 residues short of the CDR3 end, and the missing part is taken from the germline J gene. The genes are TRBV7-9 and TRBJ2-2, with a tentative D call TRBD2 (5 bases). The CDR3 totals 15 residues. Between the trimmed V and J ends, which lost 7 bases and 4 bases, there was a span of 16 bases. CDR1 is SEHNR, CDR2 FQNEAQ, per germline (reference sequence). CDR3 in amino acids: CASNLGLTGTGELFF. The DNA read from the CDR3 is TGTGCCAGCAACCTAGGACTCACGGGCACCGGGGAG.

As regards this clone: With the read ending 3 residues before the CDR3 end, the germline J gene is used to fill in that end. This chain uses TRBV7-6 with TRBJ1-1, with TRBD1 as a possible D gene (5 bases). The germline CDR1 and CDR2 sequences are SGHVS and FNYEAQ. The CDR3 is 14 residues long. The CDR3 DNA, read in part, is TGTGCCAGCAGCCCAAGGGACTCCTCCTACGAG. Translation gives CASSPRDSSYE. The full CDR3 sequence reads CASSPRDSSYEAFF.